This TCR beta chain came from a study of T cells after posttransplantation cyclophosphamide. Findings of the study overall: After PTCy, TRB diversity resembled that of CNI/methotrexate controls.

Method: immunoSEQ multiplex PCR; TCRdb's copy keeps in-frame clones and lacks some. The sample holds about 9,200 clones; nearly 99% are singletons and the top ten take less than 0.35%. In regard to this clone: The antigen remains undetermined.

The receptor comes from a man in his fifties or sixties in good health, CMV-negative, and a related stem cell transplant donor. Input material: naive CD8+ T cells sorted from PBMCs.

The chain's CDR3 is CAWSVGGNTDTQYF. The CDR3 region has the DNA TGTGCCTGGAGTGTGGGAGGAAACACAGATACGCAGTATTTT. This chain joins TRBV30 and TRBJ2-3, with a weak D call TRBD2 (6 bases). CDR1 is GTSNPN, CDR2 SVGIG, per germline (reference sequence). The CDR3 is 14 amino acids. V was trimmed by 0 bases and J by 2 bases, leaving 9 bases between them.